This T cell receptor (beta chain) stems from a study of blood T cells in healthy people across ages. Study-wide results and caveats: TCR beta diversity, measured per million T cells, fell in a roughly linear way with age.

The germline gives CDR1 DFQATT, CDR2 SNEGSKA (reference sequence). Trimming removed 7 bases at V and 4 bases at J, with 13 bases between. This CDR3 is 13 amino acids long. PCR was performed a second time for roughly 7 to 11 cycles using a sample-barcoded 5' primer and a J-beta primer mix. TCRdb re-called the 5' RACE reads with MiXCR, one entry per CDR3 protein. The sample yields over 1,500,000 distinct CDR3 sequences, about 39% seen once. Note on this clonotype: Its antigen is not identified.

The chain carries TRBV20-1 and TRBJ2-2; tentatively, D is TRBD1 or TRBD2 (5 bases each). Sequencing was carried out using blood. The receptor comes from a human donor in good health. The CDR3 nucleotides read TGCAGTGGGGGACCTCGGGTCACCGGGGAGCTGTTTTTT. Amino acid sequence: CSGGPRVTGELFF.